This record looks at one T cell receptor (beta chain) sequence and its context. This entry belongs to a study of blood T cell repertoires in COVID-19. Study-level information: Material from acute and convalescent COVID-19 was sourced from the United States, Italy and Spain. Sources were T cells, B-cell-depleted T cells, or PBMCs; the material itself was cDNA or gDNA.

Sequenced by immunoSEQ multiplex PCR; TCRdb stores in-frame clones only, minus some. The profile shows a few hundred thousand clones, about 88% of them singletons. This TCR derives from a man aged 55 to 69 who had recovered from COVID-19. The source material was peripheral blood.

CDR3 amino acids: CASRETGAQEKLFF. The DNA of the CDR3 is TGTGCCAGCAGGGAGACAGGGGCGCAGGAAAAACTGTTTTTT. The V and J genes are TRBV11-3 and TRBJ1-4, with 8 bases fitting TRBD1. CDR1 and CDR2 (germline): SGHNT, YENEEA. This CDR3 is 14 amino acids long. V lost 6 bases, J lost 8 bases, and 8 bases stayed unmatched. The full variable domain, rest sourced from reference TRBV11-3 and TRBJ1-4, is EAGVVQSPRYKIIEKKQPVAFWCNPISGHNTLYWYLQNLGQGPELLIRYENEEAVDDSQLPKDRFSAERLKGVDSTLKIQPAELGDSAVYLCASRETGAQEKLFFGSGTQLSVL.